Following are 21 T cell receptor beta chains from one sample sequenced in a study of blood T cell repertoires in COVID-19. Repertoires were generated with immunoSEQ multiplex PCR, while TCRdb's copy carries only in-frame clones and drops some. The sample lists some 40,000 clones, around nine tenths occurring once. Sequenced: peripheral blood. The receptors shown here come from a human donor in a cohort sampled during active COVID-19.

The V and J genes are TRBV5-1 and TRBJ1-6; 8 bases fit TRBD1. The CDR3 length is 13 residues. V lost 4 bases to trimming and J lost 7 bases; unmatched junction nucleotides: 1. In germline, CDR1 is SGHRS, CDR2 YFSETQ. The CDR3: CASSRTGNSPLHF. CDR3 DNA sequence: TGCGCCAGCAGCCGGACAGGGAATTCACCCCTCCACTTT. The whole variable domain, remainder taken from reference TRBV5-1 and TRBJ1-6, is KAGVTQTPRYLIKTRGQQVTLSCSPISGHRSVSWYQQTPGQGLQFLFEYFSETQRNKGNFPGRFSGRQFSNSRSEMNVSTLELGDSALYLCASSRTGNSPLHFGNGTRLTVT.

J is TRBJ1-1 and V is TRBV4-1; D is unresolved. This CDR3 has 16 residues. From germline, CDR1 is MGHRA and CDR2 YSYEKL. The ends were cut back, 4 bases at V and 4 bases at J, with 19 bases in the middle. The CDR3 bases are TGCGCCAGCAGCCTGATCAGGACGGTCGGAGGCACTGAAGCTTTCTTT. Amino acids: CASSLIRTVGGTEAFF.

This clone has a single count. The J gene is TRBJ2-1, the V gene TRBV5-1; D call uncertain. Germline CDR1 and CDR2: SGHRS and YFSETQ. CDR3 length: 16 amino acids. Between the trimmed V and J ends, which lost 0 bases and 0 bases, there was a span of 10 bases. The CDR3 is CASSLGSLSSYNEQFF. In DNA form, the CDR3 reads TGCGCCAGCAGCTTGGGTAGCCTAAGCTCCTACAATGAGCAGTTCTTC.

The CDR3 DNA reads as TGTGCCTGGAGTGTACGGGACAGGGGTCGACCAAAACTGTTTTTT. As protein: CAWSVRDRGRPKLFF. The chain joins TRBV30 to TRBJ1-4, with 10 bases fitting TRBD1. There are 15 residues in the CDR3. The junction had 8 bases not matched to a gene; V was cut back by 0 bases and J by 10 bases. Germline CDR1 is GTSNPN and CDR2 is SVGIG (reference sequence).

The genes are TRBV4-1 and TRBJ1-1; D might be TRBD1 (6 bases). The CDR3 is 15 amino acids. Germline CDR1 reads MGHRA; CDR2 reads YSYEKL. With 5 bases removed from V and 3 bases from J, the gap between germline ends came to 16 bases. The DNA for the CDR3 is TGCGCCAGCAGCTACCGACAGGATGGGTACACTGAAGCTTTCTTT. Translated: CASSYRQDGYTEAFF.

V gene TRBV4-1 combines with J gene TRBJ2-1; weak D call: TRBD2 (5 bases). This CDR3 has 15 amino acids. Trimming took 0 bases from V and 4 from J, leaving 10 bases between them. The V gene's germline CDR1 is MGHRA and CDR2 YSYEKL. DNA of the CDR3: TGCGCCAGCAGCCAAGATTTGGGAGAATACAATGAGCAGTTCTTC. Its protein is CASSQDLGEYNEQFF.

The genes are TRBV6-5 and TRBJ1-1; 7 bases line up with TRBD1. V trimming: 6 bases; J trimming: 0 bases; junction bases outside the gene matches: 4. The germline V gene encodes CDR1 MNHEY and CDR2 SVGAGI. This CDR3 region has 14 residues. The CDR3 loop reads CASRSTGMNTEAFF. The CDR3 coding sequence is TGTGCCAGCAGGTCGACAGGGATGAACACTGAAGCTTTCTTT.

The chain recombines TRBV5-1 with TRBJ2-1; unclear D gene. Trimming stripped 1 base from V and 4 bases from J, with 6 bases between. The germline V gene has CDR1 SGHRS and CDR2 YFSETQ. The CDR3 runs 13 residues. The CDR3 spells CASSLNQYNEQFF. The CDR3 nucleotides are TGCGCCAGCAGCTTGAATCAGTACAATGAGCAGTTCTTC. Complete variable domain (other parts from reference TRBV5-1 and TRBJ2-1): KAGVTQTPRYLIKTRGQQVTLSCSPISGHRSVSWYQQTPGQGLQFLFEYFSETQRNKGNFPGRFSGRQFSNSRSEMNVSTLELGDSALYLCASSLNQYNEQFFGPGTRLTVL.

The CDR3 is CASSLAGTRGTDTQYF. CDR3 DNA sequence: TGTGCCAGCAGCTTGGCCGGGACTAGGGGCACAGATACGCAGTATTTT. The chain combines TRBV5-5 with TRBJ2-3; 8 nucleotides agree with TRBD2. V lost 0 bases, J lost 1 base, and 4 bases stayed unmatched. The CDR3 totals 16 residues. Germline V gene lookup returns CDR1 SGHKS and CDR2 YYEKEE (reference sequence).

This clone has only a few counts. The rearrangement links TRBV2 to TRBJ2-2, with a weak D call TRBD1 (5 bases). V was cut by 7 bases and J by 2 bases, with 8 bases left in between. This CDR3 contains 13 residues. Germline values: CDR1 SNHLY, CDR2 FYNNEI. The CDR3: CASKTANTGELFF. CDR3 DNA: TGTGCCAGCAAGACAGCAAACACCGGGGAGCTGTTTTTT.

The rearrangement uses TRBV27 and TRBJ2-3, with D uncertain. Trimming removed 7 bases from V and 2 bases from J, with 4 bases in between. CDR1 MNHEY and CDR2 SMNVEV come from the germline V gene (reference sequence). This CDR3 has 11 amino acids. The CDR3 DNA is TGTGCCAGCACCCACACAGATACGCAGTATTTT. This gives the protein CASTHTDTQYF.

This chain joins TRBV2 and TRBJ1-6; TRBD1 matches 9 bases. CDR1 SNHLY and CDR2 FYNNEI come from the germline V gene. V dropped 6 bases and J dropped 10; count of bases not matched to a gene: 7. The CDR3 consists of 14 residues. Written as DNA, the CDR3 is TGTGCCAGCAGAGAGGACAGGGGTGGATCACCCCTCCACTTT. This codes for CASREDRGGSPLHF.

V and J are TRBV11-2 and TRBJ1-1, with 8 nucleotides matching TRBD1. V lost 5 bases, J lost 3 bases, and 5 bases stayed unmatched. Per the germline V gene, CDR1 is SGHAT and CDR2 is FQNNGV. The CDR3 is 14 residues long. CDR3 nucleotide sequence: TGTGCCAGCAGCGCGACAGGGGTCCACACTGAAGCTTTCTTT. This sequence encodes CASSATGVHTEAFF.

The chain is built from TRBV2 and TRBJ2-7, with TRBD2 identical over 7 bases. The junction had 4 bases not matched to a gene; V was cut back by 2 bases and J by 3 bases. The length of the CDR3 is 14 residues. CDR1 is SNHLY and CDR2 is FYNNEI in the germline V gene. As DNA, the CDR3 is TGTGCCAGCAGTGAAAAGGGAGGGGACTACGAGCAGTACTTC. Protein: CASSEKGGDYEQYF.

The CDR3 spells CASSESPQKYNEQFF. The CDR3 region has the DNA TGCGCCAGCAGTGAATCGCCCCAGAAGTACAATGAGCAGTTCTTC. V is TRBV10-2 and J is TRBJ2-1; D call uncertain. The CDR3 totals 15 residues. Germline CDR1 is WSHSY and CDR2 is SAAADI. With 3 bases removed from V and 4 bases from J, the gap between germline ends came to 13 bases.

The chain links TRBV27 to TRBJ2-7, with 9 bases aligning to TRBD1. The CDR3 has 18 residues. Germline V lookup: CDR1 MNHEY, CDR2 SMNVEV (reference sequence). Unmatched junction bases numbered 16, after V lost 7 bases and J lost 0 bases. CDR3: CASTGPGQGSPYSYEQYF. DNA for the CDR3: TGTGCCAGCACTGGACCGGGACAGGGTTCACCCTACTCCTACGAGCAGTACTTC.

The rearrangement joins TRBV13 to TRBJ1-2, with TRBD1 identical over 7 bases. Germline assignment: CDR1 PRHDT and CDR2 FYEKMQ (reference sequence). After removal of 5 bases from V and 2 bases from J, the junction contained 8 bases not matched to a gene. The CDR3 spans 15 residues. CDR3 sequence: CASSDEDRMNYGYTF. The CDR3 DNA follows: TGTGCCAGCAGCGATGAGGACAGGATGAACTATGGCTACACCTTC.

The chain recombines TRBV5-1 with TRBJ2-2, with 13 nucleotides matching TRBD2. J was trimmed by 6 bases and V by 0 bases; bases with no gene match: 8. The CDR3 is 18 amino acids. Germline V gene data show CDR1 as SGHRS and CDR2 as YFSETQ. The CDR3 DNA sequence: TGCGCCAGCAGCTTGGGACCCTACGGGACTAGCGGGGCCGGGGAGCTGTTTTTT. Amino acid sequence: CASSLGPYGTSGAGELFF.

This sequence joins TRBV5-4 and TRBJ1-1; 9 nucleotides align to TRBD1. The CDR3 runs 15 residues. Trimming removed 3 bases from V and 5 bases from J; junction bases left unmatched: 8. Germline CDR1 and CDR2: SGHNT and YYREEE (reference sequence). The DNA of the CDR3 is TGTGCCAGCAGCTGGAAACAGGGGGCGCTTACTGAAGCTTTCTTT. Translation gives CASSWKQGALTEAFF. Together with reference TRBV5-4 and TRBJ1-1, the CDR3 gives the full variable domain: ETGVTQSPTHLIKTRGQQVTLRCSSQSGHNTVSWYQQALGQGPQFIFQYYREEENGRGNFPPRFSGLQFPNYSSELNVNALELDDSALYLCASSWKQGALTEAFFGQGTRLTVV.

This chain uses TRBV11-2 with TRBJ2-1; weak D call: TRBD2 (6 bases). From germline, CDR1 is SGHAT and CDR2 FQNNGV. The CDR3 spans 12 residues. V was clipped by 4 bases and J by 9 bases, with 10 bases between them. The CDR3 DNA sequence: TGTGCCAGCAGCTGGGGGGTAAGTGAGCAGTTCTTC. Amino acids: CASSWGVSEQFF.

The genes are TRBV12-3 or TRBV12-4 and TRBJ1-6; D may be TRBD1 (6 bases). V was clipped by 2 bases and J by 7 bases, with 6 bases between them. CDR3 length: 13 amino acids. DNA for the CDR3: TGTGCCAGCAGTTTACAGGGGAATTCACCCCTCCACTTT. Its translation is CASSLQGNSPLHF.